This TCR beta chain was identified in a study of blood T cells in healthy people across ages. V lost 5 bases, J lost 5 bases, and 6 bases stayed unmatched. The CDR3 runs 14 residues. Germline assignment: CDR1 SEHNR and CDR2 FQNEAQ (reference sequence). Through a sample-barcoded 5' primer and a J-beta primer mix, a second PCR was run for roughly 6 to 11 cycles. From the 5' RACE reads, TCRdb called clonotypes with MiXCR, one entry per CDR3 protein. The sample lists 600,000 or so distinct CDR3 sequences; approximately 30% were seen once. The chain recombines TRBV7-9 with TRBJ2-5; TRBD1 matches 9 bases. The specimen sequenced was blood. The TCR sequence derives from a woman aged 80 or over in good health. CDR3 residues: CASSPGQGTETQYF. The DNA for the CDR3 is TGTGCCAGCAGCCCAGGACAGGGGACGGAGACCCAGTACTTC.